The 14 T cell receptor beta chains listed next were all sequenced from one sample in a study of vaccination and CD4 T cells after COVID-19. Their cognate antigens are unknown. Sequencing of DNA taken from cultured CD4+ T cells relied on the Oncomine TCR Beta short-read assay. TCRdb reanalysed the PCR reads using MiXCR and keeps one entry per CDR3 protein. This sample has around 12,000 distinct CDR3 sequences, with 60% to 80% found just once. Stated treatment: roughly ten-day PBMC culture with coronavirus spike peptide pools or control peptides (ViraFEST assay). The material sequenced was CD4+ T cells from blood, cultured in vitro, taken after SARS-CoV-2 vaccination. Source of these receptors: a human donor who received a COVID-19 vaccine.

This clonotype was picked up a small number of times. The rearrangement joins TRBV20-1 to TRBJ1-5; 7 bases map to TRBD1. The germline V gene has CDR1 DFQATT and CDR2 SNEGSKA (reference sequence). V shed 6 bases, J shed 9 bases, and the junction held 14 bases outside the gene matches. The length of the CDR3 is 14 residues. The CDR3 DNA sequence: TGCAGTGCCAAAGAGGGGGCGGCCCTCGGGCCCCAGCATTTT. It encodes CSAKEGAALGPQHF.

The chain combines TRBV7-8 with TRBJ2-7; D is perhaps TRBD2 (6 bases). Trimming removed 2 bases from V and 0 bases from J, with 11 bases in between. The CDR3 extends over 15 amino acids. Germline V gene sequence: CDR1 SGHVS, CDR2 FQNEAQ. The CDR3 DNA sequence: TGTGCCAGCAGCTTAACGGGGGTGCCCTCCTACGAGCAGTACTTC. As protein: CASSLTGVPSYEQYF.

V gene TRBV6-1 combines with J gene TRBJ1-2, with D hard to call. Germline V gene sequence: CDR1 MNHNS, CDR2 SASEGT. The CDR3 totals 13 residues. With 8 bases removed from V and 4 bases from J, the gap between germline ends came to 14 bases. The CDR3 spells CASVGYIPYGYTF. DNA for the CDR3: TGTGCCAGCGTTGGCTACATCCCCTATGGCTACACCTTC.

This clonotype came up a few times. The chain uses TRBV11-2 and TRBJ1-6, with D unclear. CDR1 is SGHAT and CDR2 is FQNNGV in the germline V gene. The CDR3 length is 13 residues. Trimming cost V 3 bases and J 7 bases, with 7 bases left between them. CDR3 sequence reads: CASSFPANSPLHF. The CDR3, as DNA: TGTGCCAGCAGCTTTCCAGCAAATTCACCCCTCCACTTT.

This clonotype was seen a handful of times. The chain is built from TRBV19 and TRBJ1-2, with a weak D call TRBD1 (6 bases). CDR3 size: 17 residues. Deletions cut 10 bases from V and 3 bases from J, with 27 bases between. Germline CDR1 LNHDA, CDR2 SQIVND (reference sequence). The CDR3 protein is CATQPRTVSPQDYGYTF. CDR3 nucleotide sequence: TGTGCCACCCAGCCGAGGACAGTTTCTCCTCAGGACTATGGCTACACCTTC.

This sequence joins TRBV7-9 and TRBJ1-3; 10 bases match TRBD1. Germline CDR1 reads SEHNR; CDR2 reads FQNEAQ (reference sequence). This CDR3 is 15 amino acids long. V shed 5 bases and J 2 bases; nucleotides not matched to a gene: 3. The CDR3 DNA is TGTGCCAGCAGCGCGACAGGGGGCACTGGAAACACCATATATTTT. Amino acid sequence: CASSATGGTGNTIYF.

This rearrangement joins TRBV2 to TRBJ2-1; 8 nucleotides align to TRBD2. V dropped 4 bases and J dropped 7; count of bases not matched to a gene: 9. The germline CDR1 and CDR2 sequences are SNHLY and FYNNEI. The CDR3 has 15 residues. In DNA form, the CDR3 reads TGTGCCAGCAGTGCTAGGGCTAGCGGGCGGAATGAGCAGTTCTTC. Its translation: CASSARASGRNEQFF.

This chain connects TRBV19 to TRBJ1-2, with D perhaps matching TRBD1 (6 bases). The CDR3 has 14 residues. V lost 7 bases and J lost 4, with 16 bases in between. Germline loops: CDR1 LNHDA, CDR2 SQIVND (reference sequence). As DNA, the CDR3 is TGTGCCAGTATGATTTGGGGGCAAAGCTATGGCTACACCTTC. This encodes CASMIWGQSYGYTF. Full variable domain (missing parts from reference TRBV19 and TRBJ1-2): DGGITQSPKYLFRKEGQNVTLSCEQNLNHDAMYWYRQDPGQGLRLIYYSQIVNDFQKGDIAEGYSVSREKKESFPLTVTSAQKNPTAFYLCASMIWGQSYGYTFGSGTRLTVV.

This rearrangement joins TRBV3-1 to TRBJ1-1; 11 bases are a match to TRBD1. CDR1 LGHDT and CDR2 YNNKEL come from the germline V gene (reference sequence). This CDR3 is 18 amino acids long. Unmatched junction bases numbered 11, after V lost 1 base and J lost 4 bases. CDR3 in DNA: TGTGCCAGCAGCCAAGTCGCTGGACAGGGGGCGCGAAGCACTGAAGCTTTCTTT. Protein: CASSQVAGQGARSTEAFF.

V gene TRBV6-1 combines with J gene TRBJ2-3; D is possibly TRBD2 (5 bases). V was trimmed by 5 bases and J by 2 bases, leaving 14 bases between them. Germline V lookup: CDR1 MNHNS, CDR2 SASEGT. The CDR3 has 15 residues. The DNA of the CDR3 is TGTGCCAGCAGTCAATTTAGCGACCCCACAGATACGCAGTATTTT. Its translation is CASSQFSDPTDTQYF.

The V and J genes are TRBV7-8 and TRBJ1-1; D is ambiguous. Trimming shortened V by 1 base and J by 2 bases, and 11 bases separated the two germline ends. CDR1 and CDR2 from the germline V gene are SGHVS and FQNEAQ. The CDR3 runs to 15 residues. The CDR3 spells CASSLERVDNTEAFF. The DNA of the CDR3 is TGTGCCAGCAGCTTAGAGAGGGTTGATAACACTGAAGCTTTCTTT.

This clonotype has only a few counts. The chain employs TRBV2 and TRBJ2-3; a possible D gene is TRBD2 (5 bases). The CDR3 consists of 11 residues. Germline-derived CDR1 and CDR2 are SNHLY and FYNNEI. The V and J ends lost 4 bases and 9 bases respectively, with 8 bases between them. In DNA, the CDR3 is TGTGCCAGCAGTGTACTAGTAACGCAGTATTTT. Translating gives CASSVLVTQYF.

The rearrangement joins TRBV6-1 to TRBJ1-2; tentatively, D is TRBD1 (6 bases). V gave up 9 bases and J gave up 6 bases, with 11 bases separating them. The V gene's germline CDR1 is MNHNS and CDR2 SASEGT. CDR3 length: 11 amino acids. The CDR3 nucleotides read TGTGCCAGTAAACAGGGTAATGGCTACACCTTC. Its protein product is CASKQGNGYTF.

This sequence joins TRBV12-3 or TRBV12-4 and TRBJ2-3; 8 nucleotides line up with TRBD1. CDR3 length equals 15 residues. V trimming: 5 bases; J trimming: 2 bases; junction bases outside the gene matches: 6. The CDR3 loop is CASSPGQGDTDTQYF. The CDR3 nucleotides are TGTGCCAGCAGTCCCGGACAGGGAGACACAGATACGCAGTATTTT.